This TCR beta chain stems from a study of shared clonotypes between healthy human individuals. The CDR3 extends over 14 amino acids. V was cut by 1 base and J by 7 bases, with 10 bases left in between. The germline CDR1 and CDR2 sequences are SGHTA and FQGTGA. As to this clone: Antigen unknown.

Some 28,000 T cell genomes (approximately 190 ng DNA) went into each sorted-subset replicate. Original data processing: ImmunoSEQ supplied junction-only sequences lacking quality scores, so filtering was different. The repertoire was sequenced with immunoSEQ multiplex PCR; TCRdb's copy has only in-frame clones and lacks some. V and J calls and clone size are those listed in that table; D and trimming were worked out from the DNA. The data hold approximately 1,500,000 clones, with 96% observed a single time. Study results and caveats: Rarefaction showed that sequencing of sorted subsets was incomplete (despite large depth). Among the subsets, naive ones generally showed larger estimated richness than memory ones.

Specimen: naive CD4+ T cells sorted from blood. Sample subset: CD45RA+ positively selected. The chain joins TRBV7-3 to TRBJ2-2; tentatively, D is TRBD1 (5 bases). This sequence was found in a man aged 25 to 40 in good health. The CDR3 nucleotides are TGTGCCAGCAGCTTAAACCAGGGTTACGGGGAGCTGTTTTTT. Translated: CASSLNQGYGELFF.